This entry lists 9 T cell receptor beta chains sequenced from one sample in a study of Ad26.COV2.S vaccination and SARS-CoV-2 variants. Measured with immunoSEQ multiplex PCR; TCRdb has only the in-frame clones, and not every one. The data show hundreds of thousands of clones, around nine tenths seen once. This sample's treatment: about 20 received Ad26.COV2.S at low or high dose, single or two shots; 5 received placebo; per-sample allocation not given. Collection of the samples took place on day 63 after the first injection of vaccine or placebo. Sequencing used peripheral blood, obtained in a trial of Ad26.COV2.S vaccine versus placebo. All receptors come from a person aged 18-60 years who received the Ad26.COV2.S COVID-19 vaccine or a placebo.

The V gene is TRBV7-9, the J gene TRBJ1-4, with D tentatively TRBD1 (6 bases). This CDR3 comprises 16 residues. V lost 3 bases to trimming and J lost 7 bases, with 18 bases between them. Germline lookup yields CDR1 SEHNR and CDR2 FQNEAQ (reference sequence). In DNA form, the CDR3 reads TGTGCCAGCAGCTTTAGGCCCACAGGGCCCGGTGAAAAACTGTTTTTT. Its protein product is CASSFRPTGPGEKLFF.

J is TRBJ2-3 and V is TRBV6-2 or TRBV6-3; no clear D. Germline CDR1 is MNHEY and CDR2 is SVGEGT. The CDR3 totals 17 residues. The V end was cut by 0 bases, the J end by 2 bases, with 15 bases between. The CDR3 loop is CASSYSKDWTDTDTQYF. CDR3 sequence (DNA): TGTGCCAGCAGTTACTCAAAAGACTGGACCGACACAGATACGCAGTATTTT.

Here the CDR3 DNA reads TGTGCCAGTAGTATCATCTCGGGCGATAGCGGGGGGGCCGGGGAGCAGTTCTTC. Its protein is CASSIISGDSGGAGEQFF. The rearrangement links TRBV19 to TRBJ2-1, with 11 bases fitting TRBD2. V shed 3 bases, J shed 10 bases, and the junction held 17 bases outside the gene matches. From germline, CDR1 is LNHDA and CDR2 SQIVND (reference sequence). The CDR3 consists of 18 residues.

V gene TRBV4-2 combines with J gene TRBJ1-6, with D unresolved. CDR1 and CDR2 from the germline V gene are LGHNA and YNFKEQ. The ends were cut back, 1 base at V and 9 bases at J, with 4 bases in the middle. CDR3 length: 12 amino acids. DNA of the CDR3: TGTGCCAGCAGCCAAGCGACTTCACCCCTCCACTTT. It translates to CASSQATSPLHF.

This chain links TRBV5-6 with TRBJ1-2, with D possibly matching TRBD1 (5 bases). This CDR3 spans 14 amino acids. Germline V gene data show CDR1 as SGHDT and CDR2 as YYEEEE. V lost 0 bases and J 0 bases, leaving 6 bases between the germline ends. The CDR3 spells CASSLGTTNYGYTF. CDR3 bases: TGTGCCAGCAGCTTGGGGACAACTAACTATGGCTACACCTTC.

The chain carries TRBV14 and TRBJ2-7; 8 bases are a match to TRBD1. V shed 1 base and J 0 bases; nucleotides not matched to a gene: 2. The length of the CDR3 is 15 residues. Germline CDR1 is SGHDN and CDR2 is FVKESK. CDR3 bases: TGTGCCAGCAGCCAAGGGACAGGGAGCTCCTACGAGCAGTACTTC. It is translated as CASSQGTGSSYEQYF.

This chain connects TRBV4-1 to TRBJ2-7; the match to TRBD1 covers 10 bases. The V gene end was trimmed by 4 bases and the J gene end by 6 bases; junction bases not matched to a gene: 6. The CDR3 runs 14 residues. Germline CDR1 reads MGHRA; CDR2 reads YSYEKL. The CDR3 nucleotides read TGCGCCAGCAGCCCAGGGACAGGGGATCTCGAGCAGTACTTC. Encoded protein: CASSPGTGDLEQYF.

The V and J genes are TRBV6-2 or TRBV6-3 and TRBJ1-2; TRBD1 aligns across 8 bases. J gave up 2 bases and V 2 bases, and 1 base lay outside the gene matches. The germline gives CDR1 MNHEY, CDR2 SVGEGT. This CDR3 has 14 residues. The CDR3 nucleotides read TGTGCCAGCAGTTACAGGACAGGGAACTATGGCTACACCTTC. This codes for CASSYRTGNYGYTF.

The chain is built from TRBV11-1 and TRBJ1-2, with D hard to call. The CDR3 extends over 15 amino acids. The V and J ends lost 3 bases and 4 bases respectively, with 15 bases between them. The germline CDR1 and CDR2 sequences are SGHAT and FQDESV (reference sequence). The CDR3 nucleotides are TGTGCCAGCAGCTTTTCAACATTTCGCGGCTATGGCTACACCTTC. Its translation is CASSFSTFRGYGYTF.